The rows below give T cell receptor beta chains drawn from one sample of a study of T cell responses to AZD1222 COVID-19 vaccine. TCRdb's table, derived via immunoSEQ multiplex PCR, lists solely in-frame clones and lacks some. The sample shows 84,000 or so clones, around 90% of them seen only once. This sample comprised peripheral blood, obtained on day 0 of AZD1222 vaccination. The receptors here all came from an adult in good health. Each CDR3 is given with its conserved first and last residue. The order of the fields is J gene, V gene, clone size, D gene, CDR3 protein, CDR3 DNA. The D gene is left open where the match is weak. Rows may omit the clone size; those that give it use once, few, many or a size class.

j_call: TRBJ2-7; v_call: TRBV6-2/TRBV6-3; clone_size: .; d_call: .; cdr3_aa: CASSYFYEQYF; cdr3_nt: TGTGCCAGCAGTTACTTTTACGAGCAGTACTTC
j_call: TRBJ2-4; v_call: TRBV5-1; clone_size: .; d_call: .; cdr3_aa: CASSLAGTLIAKNIQYF; cdr3_nt: TGCGCCAGCAGCTTGGCAGGGACCCTCATAGCCAAAAACATTCAGTACTTC
j_call: TRBJ2-7; v_call: TRBV7-9; clone_size: .; d_call: TRBD1; cdr3_aa: CVSNKGDRPNSYEQYF; cdr3_nt: TGTGTCAGCAATAAGGGGGACAGGCCGAACTCCTACGAGCAGTACTTC
j_call: TRBJ1-4; v_call: TRBV7-9; clone_size: .; d_call: .; cdr3_aa: CASSRGQLGEKLFF; cdr3_nt: TGTGCCAGCAGCCGCGGACAGCTGGGAGAAAAACTGTTTTTT
j_call: TRBJ2-7; v_call: TRBV5-1; clone_size: .; d_call: TRBD2; cdr3_aa: CASSVGLAGESSYEQYF; cdr3_nt: TGCGCCAGCAGCGTTGGGCTAGCGGGGGAGAGCTCCTACGAGCAGTACTTC
j_call: TRBJ1-2; v_call: TRBV6-6; clone_size: .; d_call: TRBD1; cdr3_aa: CASTGGQTLYGYTF; cdr3_nt: TGTGCCAGCACGGGGGGACAGACACTTTATGGCTACACCTTC
j_call: TRBJ2-2; v_call: TRBV28; clone_size: .; d_call: .; cdr3_aa: CASSAPRGRNTGELFF; cdr3_nt: TGTGCCAGCAGTGCGCCGCGGGGGCGGAACACCGGGGAGCTGTTTTTT
j_call: TRBJ2-2; v_call: TRBV24-1; clone_size: .; d_call: TRBD1; cdr3_aa: CATSDSRQGATGELFF; cdr3_nt: TGTGCCACCAGTGATTCCAGACAGGGGGCCACCGGGGAGCTGTTTTTT
j_call: TRBJ2-7; v_call: TRBV28; clone_size: .; d_call: TRBD1; cdr3_aa: CASTHGTGREEQYF; cdr3_nt: TGTGCCAGTACCCACGGGACAGGGCGTGAGGAGCAGTACTTC
j_call: TRBJ2-3; v_call: TRBV30; clone_size: .; d_call: TRBD2; cdr3_aa: CAWSGTSGSHTDTQYF; cdr3_nt: TGTGCCTGGAGTGGAACTAGCGGGAGTCACACAGATACGCAGTATTTT
j_call: TRBJ2-7; v_call: TRBV29-1; clone_size: once; d_call: TRBD1; cdr3_aa: CSALGGWTGAYEQYF; cdr3_nt: TGCAGCGCCCTCGGTGGTTGGACAGGGGCCTACGAGCAGTACTTC
j_call: TRBJ1-2; v_call: TRBV6-5; clone_size: .; d_call: .; cdr3_aa: CASSRRGNYGYTF; cdr3_nt: TGTGCCAGCAGTAGGCGGGGAAACTATGGCTACACCTTC
j_call: TRBJ2-7; v_call: TRBV5-1; clone_size: .; d_call: .; cdr3_aa: CASSSNSGAAEQYF; cdr3_nt: TGCGCCAGCAGCTCCAATTCCGGCGCCGCGGAGCAGTACTTC
j_call: TRBJ2-7; v_call: TRBV9; clone_size: .; d_call: TRBD2; cdr3_aa: CASSPSGRGGGEQYF; cdr3_nt: TGTGCCAGCAGCCCTAGCGGGAGGGGGGGTGGCGAGCAGTACTTC
j_call: TRBJ2-2; v_call: TRBV28; clone_size: .; d_call: .; cdr3_aa: CASRQVVGELFF; cdr3_nt: TGTGCCAGCAGGCAGGTGGTCGGGGAGCTGTTTTTT
j_call: TRBJ2-1; v_call: TRBV7-3; clone_size: .; d_call: .; cdr3_aa: CASSLMGEQFF; cdr3_nt: TGTGCCAGCAGCTTAATGGGTGAGCAGTTCTTC
j_call: TRBJ2-7; v_call: TRBV10-3; clone_size: .; d_call: .; cdr3_aa: CAISDTYEQYF; cdr3_nt: TGTGCCATCAGTGACACCTACGAGCAGTACTTC
j_call: TRBJ2-2; v_call: TRBV29-1; clone_size: .; d_call: .; cdr3_aa: CSADPGTGELFF; cdr3_nt: TGCAGCGCTGATCCCGGCACCGGGGAGCTGTTTTTT
j_call: TRBJ2-1; v_call: TRBV6-2/TRBV6-3; clone_size: once; d_call: .; cdr3_aa: CASSYNPEHTFF; cdr3_nt: TGTGCCAGCAGTTACAACCCTGAGCATACCTTCTTC
j_call: TRBJ2-3; v_call: TRBV6-5; clone_size: .; d_call: TRBD2; cdr3_aa: CASSASGKTDTQYF; cdr3_nt: TGTGCCAGCAGCGCTAGCGGGAAGACAGATACGCAGTATTTT
j_call: TRBJ2-7; v_call: TRBV5-1; clone_size: .; d_call: .; cdr3_aa: CASSLTQGTLYEQYF; cdr3_nt: TGCGCCAGCAGCTTAACTCAGGGGACTCTCTACGAGCAGTACTTC
j_call: TRBJ2-1; v_call: TRBV18; clone_size: once; d_call: TRBD2; cdr3_aa: CASSPQLGEGGNEQFF; cdr3_nt: TGTGCCAGCTCACCACAATTGGGGGAGGGCGGCAATGAGCAGTTCTTC
j_call: TRBJ2-3; v_call: TRBV5-8; clone_size: .; d_call: .; cdr3_aa: CASSLGLTSASSDTQYF; cdr3_nt: TGTGCCAGCAGCTTGGGCCTGACTAGTGCGAGTTCGGATACGCAGTATTTT
j_call: TRBJ1-6; v_call: TRBV14; clone_size: .; d_call: .; cdr3_aa: CASSQGGGSNSPLHF; cdr3_nt: TGTGCCAGCAGCCAAGGGGGAGGCAGTAATTCACCCCTCCACTTT
j_call: TRBJ1-2; v_call: TRBV7-9; clone_size: .; d_call: TRBD1; cdr3_aa: CASSLARGQDYGYTF; cdr3_nt: TGTGCCAGCAGCTTAGCCAGGGGGCAGGACTATGGCTACACCTTC
j_call: TRBJ2-7; v_call: TRBV18; clone_size: .; d_call: TRBD1; cdr3_aa: CASSETGGWYEQYF; cdr3_nt: TGTGCCAGCTCAGAGACAGGGGGCTGGTACGAGCAGTACTTC
j_call: TRBJ2-5; v_call: TRBV5-4; clone_size: .; d_call: .; cdr3_aa: CASSSNRAQQETQYF; cdr3_nt: TGTGCCAGCAGCTCGAACAGGGCGCAACAAGAGACCCAGTACTTC
j_call: TRBJ2-7; v_call: TRBV19; clone_size: .; d_call: TRBD2; cdr3_aa: CASSLLAGGYEQYF; cdr3_nt: TGTGCCAGTAGTCTACTAGCGGGAGGATACGAGCAGTACTTC
j_call: TRBJ1-2; v_call: TRBV5-8; clone_size: .; d_call: .; cdr3_aa: CASSFRVNYGYTF; cdr3_nt: TGTGCCAGCAGCTTTCGGGTAAACTATGGCTACACCTTC
j_call: TRBJ2-1; v_call: TRBV3-1/TRBV3-2; clone_size: .; d_call: TRBD2; cdr3_aa: CASSQGNFGLGVREQFF; cdr3_nt: TGTGCCAGCAGCCAAGGGAACTTCGGACTAGGGGTCCGTGAGCAGTTCTTC
j_call: TRBJ1-1; v_call: TRBV7-9; clone_size: .; d_call: TRBD1; cdr3_aa: CASSLVQGGTEAFF; cdr3_nt: TGTGCCAGCAGCTTAGTCCAGGGGGGCACTGAAGCTTTCTTT
j_call: TRBJ2-4; v_call: TRBV29-1; clone_size: .; d_call: .; cdr3_aa: CSAATVLAKNIQYF; cdr3_nt: TGCAGCGCCGCGACAGTCCTAGCCAAAAACATTCAGTACTTC
j_call: TRBJ2-1; v_call: TRBV7-9; clone_size: .; d_call: .; cdr3_aa: CASRGSGNEQFF; cdr3_nt: TGTGCCAGCCGCGGTTCGGGCAATGAGCAGTTCTTC
j_call: TRBJ1-2; v_call: TRBV28; clone_size: .; d_call: .; cdr3_aa: CASRDTDGQYYGYTF; cdr3_nt: TGTGCCAGCAGAGACACGGACGGACAGTACTATGGCTACACCTTC
j_call: TRBJ1-3; v_call: TRBV29-1; clone_size: .; d_call: .; cdr3_aa: CSIHPGLSGNTIYF; cdr3_nt: TGCAGCATACACCCAGGGCTTTCTGGAAACACCATATATTTT
j_call: TRBJ2-5; v_call: TRBV2; clone_size: .; d_call: TRBD1; cdr3_aa: CASSSRDRLPQETQYF; cdr3_nt: TGTGCCAGCAGTAGTAGGGACAGGCTACCGCAAGAGACCCAGTACTTC
j_call: TRBJ2-7; v_call: TRBV6-5; clone_size: .; d_call: .; cdr3_aa: CASGPSYEQYF; cdr3_nt: TGTGCGTCGGGGCCATCCTACGAGCAGTACTTC
j_call: TRBJ1-5; v_call: TRBV27; clone_size: .; d_call: .; cdr3_aa: CASSFSDRNQPQHF; cdr3_nt: TGTGCCAGCAGTTTTTCTGACCGAAATCAGCCCCAGCATTTT
j_call: TRBJ2-7; v_call: TRBV28; clone_size: .; d_call: .; cdr3_aa: CASSYFSDGGEQYF; cdr3_nt: TGTGCCAGCAGTTACTTCTCCGACGGGGGCGAGCAGTACTTC
j_call: TRBJ2-5; v_call: TRBV5-1; clone_size: .; d_call: TRBD2; cdr3_aa: CASSLVPSGSQETQYF; cdr3_nt: TGCGCCAGCAGCTTGGTTCCTAGCGGGAGTCAAGAGACCCAGTACTTC
j_call: TRBJ2-1; v_call: TRBV29-1; clone_size: .; d_call: TRBD1; cdr3_aa: CSVKGAAYNEQFF; cdr3_nt: TGCAGCGTTAAGGGGGCGGCCTACAATGAGCAGTTCTTC
j_call: TRBJ1-1; v_call: TRBV10-2; clone_size: .; d_call: .; cdr3_aa: CASWSGTEAFF; cdr3_nt: TGCGCCAGTTGGTCGGGCACTGAAGCTTTCTTT
j_call: TRBJ2-1; v_call: TRBV6-5; clone_size: .; d_call: .; cdr3_aa: CASSSTRSRTYNEQFF; cdr3_nt: TGTGCCAGCAGTTCTACCAGGAGTAGGACCTACAATGAGCAGTTCTTC
j_call: TRBJ2-7; v_call: TRBV3-1/TRBV3-2; clone_size: .; d_call: .; cdr3_aa: CASSQDIDSSYEQYF; cdr3_nt: TGTGCCAGCAGCCAAGATATCGACAGCTCCTACGAGCAGTACTTC
j_call: TRBJ1-5; v_call: TRBV4-2; clone_size: .; d_call: TRBD1; cdr3_aa: CASSEGQGGQPQHF; cdr3_nt: TGTGCCAGCAGCGAAGGACAGGGGGGCCAGCCCCAGCATTTT
j_call: TRBJ1-6; v_call: TRBV6-5; clone_size: .; d_call: .; cdr3_aa: CASRQWDHSPLHF; cdr3_nt: TGTGCCAGCCGACAGTGGGACCACTCACCCCTCCACTTT
j_call: TRBJ1-3; v_call: TRBV7-9; clone_size: .; d_call: .; cdr3_aa: CASSPLGSGNTIYF; cdr3_nt: TGTGCCAGCAGCCCCCTTGGCTCTGGAAACACCATATATTTT
j_call: TRBJ2-5; v_call: TRBV6-6; clone_size: .; d_call: TRBD2; cdr3_aa: CASSYSIAGGETQYF; cdr3_nt: TGTGCCAGCAGTTACTCGATCGCGGGAGGGGAGACCCAGTACTTC
j_call: TRBJ2-1; v_call: TRBV7-8; clone_size: .; d_call: .; cdr3_aa: CASSLEWGDLLNEQFF; cdr3_nt: TGTGCCAGCAGCTTAGAGTGGGGGGACCTACTCAATGAGCAGTTCTTC
j_call: TRBJ2-5; v_call: TRBV5-6; clone_size: .; d_call: .; cdr3_aa: CASSLGAGRETQYF; cdr3_nt: TGTGCCAGCAGCTTGGGGGCAGGGCGAGAGACCCAGTACTTC
j_call: TRBJ1-6; v_call: TRBV7-9; clone_size: .; d_call: TRBD1; cdr3_aa: CASSLGDRENSPLHF; cdr3_nt: TGTGCCAGCAGCTTGGGGGACAGGGAAAATTCACCCCTCCACTTT
j_call: TRBJ2-3; v_call: TRBV4-1; clone_size: .; d_call: TRBD2; cdr3_aa: CASSEGGLAGDQDTQYF; cdr3_nt: TGCGCCAGCAGCGAAGGGGGACTAGCGGGGGACCAAGATACGCAGTATTTT
j_call: TRBJ2-1; v_call: TRBV11-1; clone_size: .; d_call: .; cdr3_aa: CASSLGEAYNEQFF; cdr3_nt: TGTGCCAGCAGCTTAGGGGAGGCCTACAATGAGCAGTTCTTC
j_call: TRBJ1-1; v_call: TRBV19; clone_size: .; d_call: .; cdr3_aa: CASKFVGDTEAFF; cdr3_nt: TGTGCCAGTAAGTTTGTCGGGGACACTGAAGCTTTCTTT
j_call: TRBJ2-3; v_call: TRBV27; clone_size: .; d_call: TRBD2; cdr3_aa: CASSFLSGGRLQTQYF; cdr3_nt: TGTGCCAGCAGTTTCCTAAGCGGGGGCCGTTTGCAAACGCAGTATTTT